This T cell receptor beta chain was documented in a study of OX40 agonist ivuxolimab in advanced cancers. As for the study in general: Ivuxolimab, which patients received intravenously every 2 weeks, was dosed at 0.01 to 10 mg/kg.

Assay: immunoSEQ multiplex PCR; the TCRdb copy retains only in-frame clones and omits some. The data hold 55,000 to 75,000 clones, with 85% observed a single time. Trimming stripped 0 bases from V and 6 bases from J, with 12 bases between. The germline gives CDR1 SGDLS, CDR2 YYNGEE. The CDR3 is made up of 15 amino acids. Blood was sampled at baseline, cycle 4 day 1, and cycle 7 day 1. Remarks on this clone: Antigen specificity is unknown.

The study's findings and limits: More expanded clones were seen, on average, in CD8+ T cells than in CD4+.

The chain joins TRBV9 to TRBJ2-2; D is possibly TRBD2 (5 bases). The starting material was CD4+ or CD8+ T cells sorted from blood, obtained in a trial of the OX40 agonist ivuxolimab. The receptor was isolated from an adult with an advanced solid tumor such as melanoma, head and neck, liver or kidney cancer. The CDR3 spells CASSVATRGPGELFF. The CDR3 DNA follows: TGTGCCAGCAGCGTAGCTACCCGGGGTCCCGGGGAGCTGTTTTTT. Based on the CDR3 plus reference TRBV9 and TRBJ2-2, the full variable domain is DSGVTQTPKHLITATGQRVTLRCSPRSGDLSVYWYQQSLDQGLQFLIQYYNGEERAKGNILERFSAQQFPDLHSELNLSSLELGDSALYFCASSVATRGPGELFFGEGSRLTVL.